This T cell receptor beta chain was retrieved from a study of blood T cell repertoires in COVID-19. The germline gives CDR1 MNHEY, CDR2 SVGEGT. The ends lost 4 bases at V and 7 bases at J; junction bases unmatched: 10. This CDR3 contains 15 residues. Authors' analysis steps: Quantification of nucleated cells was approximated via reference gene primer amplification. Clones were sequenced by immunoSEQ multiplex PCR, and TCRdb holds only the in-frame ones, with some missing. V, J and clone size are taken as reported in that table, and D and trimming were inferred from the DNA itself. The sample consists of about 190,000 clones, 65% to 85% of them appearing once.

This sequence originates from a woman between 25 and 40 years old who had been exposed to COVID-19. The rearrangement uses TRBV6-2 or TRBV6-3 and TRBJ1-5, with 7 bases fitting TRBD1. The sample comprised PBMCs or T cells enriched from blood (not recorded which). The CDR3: CASSLTGTDGQPQHF. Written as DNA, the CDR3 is TGTGCCAGCAGTTTAACAGGGACAGACGGACAGCCCCAGCATTTT.